This TCR beta chain derives from a study of early T cells in non-severe SARS-CoV-2 infection (dated by TCRdb to about 2021). About the study as a whole: TCR sequencing used bulk RNA from unsorted whole blood, so alpha and beta chains could not be paired.

Summary of the overall study and its limitations: Matching against VDJdb was skewed toward anti-spike CD8 responses, likely underestimated virus-specific expansions, and missed private and CD4 specificities.

V is cut by 3 bases and J by 3 bases, and the space between the germline ends is 16 bases. The germline V gene yields KGHSH for CDR1 and LQKENI for CDR2. The CDR3 runs 16 amino acids, cysteine and phenylalanine included. Of all the DNA, just the CDR3 is kept, 48 bases in frame from base 1. In this sample, this clonotype turned up a few times. No cognate antigen has been identified for it. Base qualities were left out, and no much larger clone turns up one base away. This was a case-control study nested in a cohort of healthcare workers in London, UK, who had nasopharyngeal swab PCR tests and blood samples taken every week. Between 23 and 31 March 2020, the week of the UK lockdown, healthcare workers were enrolled and then followed up weekly for as long as 16 weeks. Receptor libraries were prepared by 5' RACE. These reads were obtained on a NextSeq 500. The TCR library protocol attached unique molecular identifiers to individual cDNA molecules to correct for sequencing error and PCR bias. Both TCR alpha and beta chains were sequenced, and tight co-correlation was observed between alpha and beta sequence abundances in each sample. The study's own analysis went as follows. V gene, J gene and CDR3 annotation of TCR sequences was performed with Decombinator V4. Expanded TCRs were defined as changing significantly between any two time points under a Poisson model with p below 0.0001. TCR abundances were normalised to the total number of TCRs sequenced in each sample and reported as counts per million. MAIT TCRs were defined by TRAV1-2 paired with TRAJ12, TRAJ20 or TRAJ33, and iNKT TCRs by TRAV10 paired with TRAJ18. VDJdb, accessed on 1 November 2021, was searched for TCRs annotated for CMV, EBV and SARS-CoV-2, and TCRs annotated for more than one antigen were excluded. TCRdb itself trimmed the public reads at Q25 with fastp, ran MiXCR and retained productive beta chains. For every CDR3 protein sequence, its rows merge into one entry that carries the most common genes and DNA. The V and J calls reflect TCRdb's pipeline rather than the authors' work. A total of roughly 50,000 distinct CDR3 sequences appear in this sample, about 7.7% of them only once. About 10% of the sample belongs to the ten largest clones.

This clonotype was sampled from an adult who was a healthcare worker with PCR-confirmed SARS-CoV-2 infection or an uninfected control (not recorded which). Material: whole blood, obtained at baseline. The chain is encoded by TRBV18 joined to TRBJ2-3; the D gene is perhaps TRBD1 or TRBD2, each of them matching over 5 bases. In nucleotide form, the sequence is TGTGCCAGCTCACCTTATGGGGGAGCCGGTACAGATACGCAGTATTTT. Its product reads: CASSPYGGAGTDTQYF.